This TCR beta chain was found in a study of T cell repertoires in cytomegalovirus infection. Overall study context: Indications came from public TCR beta signatures; they pointed to CMV infection and to a matching HLA type.

For this clonotype: Its target is not known.

Each CDR3 protein gets one entry after TCRdb re-called the reads with MiXCR. The data hold about 740,000 distinct CDR3 sequences, with roughly 36% observed a single time. Broader study findings: What dominated the ex vivo response were HLA-C-restricted CMV-specific TCR beta clonotypes. Based on cumulative public TCR beta family frequency, carriers of CMV plus the relevant HLA were identified.

In germline, CDR1 is ENHRY, CDR2 SYGVKD. This CDR3 is built from 12 residues. The ends were cut back, 0 bases at V and 7 bases at J, with 4 bases in the middle. This clonotype was sampled from a human donor in good health (CMV status not recorded). Some clones in this sample may be carry-over from other donors' samples. The sequencing input was PBMCs. The chain employs TRBV10-3 and TRBJ1-5; D not certain. CDR3 in amino acids: CAISESRQPQHF. CDR3 DNA sequence: TGTGCCATCAGTGAGTCACGGCAGCCCCAGCATTTT.